This record looks at one TCR beta chain sequence and its context. The V gene lost 0 bases and the J gene lost 3 bases, with 6 bases spanning the gap. From germline, CDR1 is MNHNS and CDR2 SASEGT. The CDR3 is 13 residues long. Sequenced by immunoSEQ multiplex PCR; TCRdb stores in-frame clones only, minus some. Of fewer than 40,000 clones listed, approximately 90% are singletons. The data are from a study of neoadjuvant nivolumab and ipilimumab in lung cancer. Overall study context: Nivolumab 3 mg/kg was given days 1, 15 and 29, plus ipilimumab 1 mg/kg day 1 in combination.

The sample here was peripheral blood, taken after neoadjuvant nivolumab, alone or with ipilimumab, at or shortly before surgery. This clonotype was obtained from an adult with non-small cell lung cancer. V and J are TRBV6-1 and TRBJ2-7; no clear D gene. In DNA form, the CDR3 reads TGTGCCAGCAGTGAAGCGCGCGGCTACGAGCAGTACTTC. Protein sequence: CASSEARGYEQYF.